Below are 24 T cell receptor beta chains sequenced from a single sample in a study of vaccination and CD4 T cells after COVID-19. Antigen specificity for these receptors is unknown. The Oncomine TCR Beta short-read assay sequenced DNA from cultured CD4+ T cells. TCRdb re-analysed the PCR reads in MiXCR, keeping a single row per CDR3 protein. The sample lists roughly 15,000 distinct CDR3 sequences, around 53% occurring once. Indicated treatment: approximately 9-day PBMC culture with coronavirus spike peptide pools or control peptides (ViraFEST assay). This specimen consisted of CD4+ T cells from blood, cultured in vitro, obtained before SARS-CoV-2 vaccination. The origin of the receptors is a human donor who had recovered from COVID-19.

This clonotype was detected a few times. The chain is built from TRBV25-1 and TRBJ1-2; D is unclear. V lost 7 bases to trimming and J lost 2 bases, with 26 bases between them. Germline V CDR1 and CDR2: MGHDK, SYGVNS. There are 18 residues in the CDR3. The CDR3 reads CASTGYGRGKGSNYGYTF. The CDR3 DNA reads TGTGCCAGCACCGGATATGGGCGGGGAAAGGGTTCGAACTATGGCTACACCTTC.

V and J are TRBV10-3 and TRBJ1-3; TRBD1 agrees at 7 bases. Germline assignment: CDR1 ENHRY and CDR2 SYGVKD. With 5 bases clipped from V and 0 bases from J, the junction kept 7 bases outside the gene matches. The CDR3 has 16 residues. The CDR3 nucleotides read TGTGCCATCAGTAAGACAGGGACAGACTCTGGAAACACCATATATTTT. The encoded protein is CAISKTGTDSGNTIYF.

V usage is TRBV7-2 and J usage is TRBJ1-2; D gene uncertain. The ends were cut back, 5 bases at V and 4 bases at J, with 14 bases in the middle. This CDR3 has 14 residues. Germline assignment: CDR1 SGHTA and CDR2 FQGNSA. The DNA for the CDR3 is TGTGCCAGCAGCACCCACGGGAAGCGCTATGGCTACACCTTC. This encodes CASSTHGKRYGYTF.

This clonotype has a handful of counts. This sequence joins TRBV27 and TRBJ2-2; D unresolved. Trimming removed 6 bases from V and 5 bases from J, with 16 bases in between. CDR1 is MNHEY and CDR2 is SMNVEV in the germline V gene (reference sequence). The length of the CDR3 is 15 residues. CDR3: CASRLRRAETGELFF. CDR3 sequence (DNA): TGTGCCAGCAGGCTCAGACGGGCTGAGACCGGGGAGCTGTTTTTT.

The V call is TRBV7-2, the J call TRBJ2-7, with 7 bases fitting TRBD1. Germline V lookup: CDR1 SGHTA, CDR2 FQGNSA. The CDR3 is 13 amino acids. Trimming at V came to 5 bases and at J to 1 base, leaving 2 bases not matched to a gene. CDR3 amino acids: CASSPTGSYEQYF. The CDR3 nucleotides read TGTGCCAGCAGCCCGACAGGGTCCTACGAGCAGTACTTC.

This clonotype has a handful of counts. V gene TRBV20-1 combines with J gene TRBJ2-5; TRBD1 agrees at 9 bases. V gave up 0 bases and J gave up 5 bases; unmatched junction bases: 7. Germline V gives CDR1 DFQATT, CDR2 SNEGSKA (reference sequence). CDR3 size: 15 residues. The CDR3 protein is CSARDTGQGRETQYF. CDR3 coding DNA: TGCAGTGCTAGAGATACGGGACAGGGTCGGGAGACCCAGTACTTC.

The gene calls are TRBV24-1 and TRBJ2-5; the D gene is possibly TRBD1 (6 bases). The V gene lost 4 bases and the J gene lost 5 bases, with 7 bases spanning the gap. CDR3 length: 12 amino acids. Per the germline V gene, CDR1 is KGHDR and CDR2 is SFDVKD. The CDR3 loop reads CATSDQGETQYF. Written as DNA, the CDR3 is TGTGCCACCAGTGACCAGGGGGAGACCCAGTACTTC.

This clonotype was seen a few times. This rearrangement joins TRBV6-4 to TRBJ2-5; TRBD2 matches at 12 bases. J gave up 4 bases and V 7 bases, and 7 bases lay outside the gene matches. Germline V gene sequence: CDR1 MRHNA, CDR2 SNTAGT. The CDR3 has 15 amino acids. For the CDR3, the DNA is TGTGCCAGCACCTCTAGCGGGGGGGATCGAGAGACCCAGTACTTC. Translated, it gives CASTSSGGDRETQYF.

The chain joins TRBV20-1 to TRBJ2-3, with TRBD2 matching 11 bases. From germline, CDR1 is DFQATT and CDR2 SNEGSKA (reference sequence). This CDR3 comprises 15 residues. V lost 6 bases, J lost 0 bases, and 5 bases stayed unmatched. This chain's CDR3 is CSAASGGFSTDTQYF. As DNA, the CDR3 is TGCAGTGCAGCTAGCGGGGGGTTTAGCACAGATACGCAGTATTTT.

The J gene is TRBJ1-3, the V gene TRBV28; D not resolved. The CDR3 runs 15 residues. The germline gives CDR1 MDHEN, CDR2 SYDVKM. Trimming pared 2 bases from V and 1 base from J, leaving 9 bases between. CDR3 region: CASSLDNRSGNTIYF. CDR3 in DNA: TGTGCCAGCAGTTTAGATAACAGATCTGGAAACACCATATATTTT.

This clonotype was picked up a small number of times. The chain uses TRBV6-2 or TRBV6-3 and TRBJ2-3; D uncertain. The CDR3 is 14 residues long. Trimming removed 0 bases from V and 1 base from J, with 5 bases in between. Germline V gene sequence: CDR1 MNHEY, CDR2 SVGEGT. The CDR3 here is CASSYSGRTDTQYF. DNA for the CDR3: TGTGCCAGCAGTTACTCTGGACGCACAGATACGCAGTATTTT.

V and J are TRBV20-1 and TRBJ1-4, with D possibly being TRBD1 (5 bases). Trimming took 0 bases from V and 4 from J, leaving 9 bases between them. The germline gives CDR1 DFQATT, CDR2 SNEGSKA (reference sequence). The CDR3 has 14 residues. CDR3 nucleotide sequence: TGCAGTGCTAGAGATTCCAGGGATAATGAAAAACTGTTTTTT. Protein: CSARDSRDNEKLFF.

CDR3 residues: CASSPGPGARSEAFF. CDR3 nucleotides: TGTGCCAGCAGCCCAGGTCCGGGGGCGAGGTCTGAAGCTTTCTTT. The V call is TRBV7-2, the J call TRBJ1-1, with a weak D call TRBD1 (6 bases). The CDR3 runs 15 residues. CDR1 and CDR2 from the germline V gene are SGHTA and FQGNSA. Trimming took 5 bases from V and 6 from J, leaving 19 bases between them.

This sequence joins TRBV20-1 and TRBJ2-7; 12 nucleotides agree with TRBD2. CDR1 and CDR2 from the germline V gene are DFQATT and SNEGSKA (reference sequence). The CDR3 contains 16 residues. V gave up 6 bases and J gave up 7 bases; unmatched junction bases: 16. The CDR3: CSAIRRLAGGPGEQYF. In DNA form, the CDR3 reads TGCAGTGCCATACGCCGGCTAGCGGGAGGGCCGGGGGAGCAGTACTTC.

This chain joins TRBV27 and TRBJ1-2, with D possibly being TRBD1 (6 bases). This CDR3 has 13 residues. V lost 5 bases and J 2 bases, leaving 9 bases between the germline ends. Germline CDR1 reads MNHEY; CDR2 reads SMNVEV (reference sequence). In DNA, the CDR3 is TGTGCCAGCAGTCCACAGGGCAACTATGGCTACACCTTC. This encodes CASSPQGNYGYTF.

The chain is built from TRBV7-9 and TRBJ2-5, with D maybe TRBD2 (6 bases). Trimming removed 1 base from V and 5 bases from J, with 11 bases in between. The CDR3 length is 14 residues. The germline V gene encodes CDR1 SEHNR and CDR2 FQNEAQ (reference sequence). Here the CDR3 reads CASSLDSGSETQYF. DNA for the CDR3: TGTGCCAGCAGCTTAGACTCCGGGAGCGAGACCCAGTACTTC.

There are a few counts of this clonotype. This sequence joins TRBV7-9 and TRBJ1-1; 9 bases line up with TRBD1. The CDR3 covers 15 residues. Losses at the gene ends were 1 base for V and 6 bases for J; bases not matched to a gene: 6. Looked up from germline, CDR1 is SEHNR and CDR2 is FQNEAQ (reference sequence). In DNA form, the CDR3 reads TGTGCCAGCAGCTTAGACGGACAGGGGTTACCTGAAGCTTTCTTT. Its protein is CASSLDGQGLPEAFF.

This chain connects TRBV19 to TRBJ1-5, with D perhaps TRBD1 (6 bases). The CDR3 loop spans 15 amino acids. Per germline, CDR1 LNHDA and CDR2 SQIVND (reference sequence). V shed 3 bases and J shed 6 bases, with 15 bases lying between them. The CDR3 here is CASSISFGGIQPQHF. In DNA, the CDR3 is TGTGCCAGTAGTATCTCCTTCGGGGGCATTCAGCCCCAGCATTTT.

The J gene is TRBJ2-5, the V gene TRBV7-9; unclear D gene. The CDR3 has 15 amino acids. The ends were cut back, 1 base at V and 2 bases at J, with 11 bases in the middle. Germline loops: CDR1 SEHNR, CDR2 FQNEAQ (reference sequence). The CDR3 DNA sequence: TGTGCCAGCAGCTTAGTAACAGCATATCAAGAGACCCAGTACTTC. Translating gives CASSLVTAYQETQYF.

The sample holds a few counts of this clonotype. The gene calls are TRBV27 and TRBJ1-5, with 10 bases that match TRBD1. The germline gives CDR1 MNHEY, CDR2 SMNVEV (reference sequence). This CDR3 has 13 amino acids. The V and J ends lost 6 bases and 7 bases, in that order; junction bases with no gene match: 3. CDR3 nucleotides: TGTGCCAGCAGGAGACAGGGGGCGCAGCCCCAGCATTTT. This codes for CASRRQGAQPQHF.

This clonotype was seen only a few times. This sequence joins TRBV11-2 and TRBJ2-7; no definite D call. V shed 4 bases and J shed 2 bases, with 18 bases lying between them. This CDR3 contains 16 residues. The germline V gene has CDR1 SGHAT and CDR2 FQNNGV. The DNA of the CDR3 is TGTGCCAGCAGCTCCGCCTCCGCTGCCACGGCCTACGAGCAGTACTTC. Amino acid sequence: CASSSASAATAYEQYF.

V and J are TRBV10-3 and TRBJ2-2, with D perhaps given as TRBD1 or TRBD2 (5 bases each). With 8 bases removed from V and 4 bases from J, the gap between germline ends came to 17 bases. Germline V CDR1 and CDR2: ENHRY, SYGVKD. The CDR3 extends over 15 amino acids. DNA of the CDR3: TGTGCCATCCGGGGCTCCGGAGAGGTCACCGGGGAGCTGTTTTTT. Translating gives CAIRGSGEVTGELFF.

The genes are TRBV28 and TRBJ2-5; 7 nucleotides line up with TRBD1. There are 15 residues in the CDR3. The ends lost 5 bases at V and 2 bases at J; junction bases unmatched: 8. The germline V gene encodes CDR1 MDHEN and CDR2 SYDVKM. CDR3 DNA: TGTGCCAGCAGTCCACGGACAGGTGTACAAGAGACCCAGTACTTC. Translation: CASSPRTGVQETQYF.

This clonotype appeared a few times. The chain combines TRBV20-1 with TRBJ2-7, with 9 bases identical to TRBD2. The CDR3 is 15 residues long. The V gene's germline CDR1 is DFQATT and CDR2 SNEGSKA (reference sequence). With V trimmed by 5 bases and J by 3 bases, 11 bases remained unmatched. The CDR3 DNA reads TGCAGTGCTGGGCTCCCGGGACTAGCATACTACGAGCAGTACTTC. Translation: CSAGLPGLAYYEQYF.